This paragraph reports one TCR beta chain. Authors' analysis steps: Amplification of reference gene primers provided the estimated nucleated cell counts. Data came from immunoSEQ multiplex PCR; TCRdb stores just in-frame clones and leaves some out. That table supplies the V and J calls and clone size; D and trimming were determined from the DNA. The sample has 300,000 to 350,000 clones; roughly 87% are singletons. This sample is drawn from a study of blood T cell repertoires in COVID-19. Study-level background: Sites in the United States, Italy and Spain provided acute and convalescent COVID-19 samples. Sources were T cells, B-cell-depleted T cells, or PBMCs; the material itself was cDNA or gDNA.

The CDR3 has 15 residues. Germline CDR1 is SGHRS and CDR2 is YFSETQ. V shed 4 bases and J 0 bases; nucleotides not matched to a gene: 6. The sequenced material came from peripheral blood. The gene calls are TRBV5-1 and TRBJ1-1, with 7 nucleotides matching TRBD1. The sequence was collected from a man between 18 and 35 years old with active or convalescent COVID-19. CDR3 protein: CASSVGQIMNTEAFF. Written as DNA, the CDR3 is TGCGCCAGCAGCGTGGGACAGATCATGAACACTGAAGCTTTCTTT. Based on the CDR3 plus reference TRBV5-1 and TRBJ1-1, the full variable domain is KAGVTQTPRYLIKTRGQQVTLSCSPISGHRSVSWYQQTPGQGLQFLFEYFSETQRNKGNFPGRFSGRQFSNSRSEMNVSTLELGDSALYLCASSVGQIMNTEAFFGQGTRLTVV.